This TCR beta chain derives from a study of T cell responses to AZD1222 COVID-19 vaccine (dated by TCRdb to the early 2020s). For context, the study as a whole: TCR sequencing covered 230 or so trial participants: 207 given two doses of AZD1222 and approximately 26 given two doses of MenACWY control vaccine. Trial participants were enrolled into age subgroups of 18-55, 56-69 and 70-plus years, which contained around 150, 29 and 61 TCR-sequenced participants, respectively.

The CDR3 regions of human TCRbeta chains were analyzed by immunosequencing. The authors' analysis ran thus. Repertoire TCRs were matched against a reference library of SARS-CoV-2-specific TCRs generated with the MIRA antigen-specificity platform. Breadth meant the fraction of unique TCRs that were SARS-CoV-2-associated, whereas depth meant the fraction of total T cells that were SARS-CoV-2-associated. Using the MIRA data, each spike-specific TCR was assigned both to the spike region to which the TCR was reactive and to a CD4 or CD8 class. Log10-transformed breadth and depth values were compared by one-way ANOVA with Sidak's multiple comparisons tests. This is the immuneACCESS table as TCRdb keeps it, with only in-frame sequences that have V and J called. A part of the clones is gone; compared with another copy, unresolved V genes explain less than half, and the rest is unexplained. V and J calls plus clone size are reproduced from that table; the DNA served to infer D and trimming. The sample table records 95,000 to 150,000 clones; approximately 90% of these occur just once. The ten largest clones take up 2.6% of the sample.

Concerning this clone itself: Its specific antigen is unknown. One base away there is no much larger clone; base qualities are not given.

The time point label here, explained by the study, means: about 28 days (+/-7) after the second vaccine dose. AZD1222 recipients whose second dose came at about 4 weeks and those whose second dose came at about 12 weeks were combined into one group, since spike-specific TCR depth and breadth did not differ between the two schedules. Samples from vaccinated people were obtained from the UK trials COV001 and COV002, which included a single-blind randomized controlled phase 2/3 trial of AZD1222 (ChAdOx1 nCoV-19) in healthy adults. Trial participant PBMC samples were collected at day 0 and day 28 after the second dose for TCRbeta chain sequencing. Study-level results and caveats: Nearly half of unique spike-specific TCRs reportedly recognized epitopes outside regions mutated in the B.1.351 and B.1.1.7 variants. The 56-69-year group was small, and its depth increase did not reach significance, likely because of low power. Conclusions about previously exposed vaccinees are limited, since just five or six AZD1222 recipients were seropositive for SARS-CoV-2 at baseline. Participants were mostly white British, with more females than males. The authors suggested clonal diversity may have been underestimated. After two AZD1222 doses, spike-specific TCR breadth and depth were significantly higher than at day 0 and than in MenACWY recipients. The vaccine-associated CD4 TCRs covered the entire spike protein, and the dominant responses fell in regions 160-218 and 743-854. Because no day 14 peak-response samples were available, the repertoires could be characterized only after the peak T cell response.

The CDR3 numbers 14 residues from cysteine through phenylalanine. The kept DNA is CDR3 alone, 42 bases in frame from the first base. Trimming removed 3 bases from V and 11 bases from J, leaving 19 bases between the germline ends. From the germline V gene, CDR1 is KGHSH and CDR2 is LQKENI. The sequence links TRBV18 to TRBJ1-1; the best D guess is TRBD1, with 5 bases matching. This sequence was found in an adult who received the AZD1222 COVID-19 vaccine. The sample consisted of peripheral blood, taken 28 days after the second AZD1222 dose. The DNA sequence is TGTGCCAGCTCACCCGGAGATGTACGGCCAGGGGCTTTCTTT. It encodes CASSPGDVRPGAFF. The CDR3 plus the reference TRBV18 and TRBJ1-1 genes for the other parts give the full variable domain: NAGVMQNPRHLVRRRGQEARLRCSPMKGHSHVYWYRQLPEEGLKFMVYLQKENIIDESGMPKERFSAEFPKEGPSILRIQQVVRGDSAAYFCASSPGDVRPGAFFGQGTRLTVV.